The rows below give T cell receptor beta chains drawn from one sample of a study of blood T cell repertoires in COVID-19. Profiled with immunoSEQ multiplex PCR; TCRdb holds only in-frame clones, not every one. Here the sample spans about 23,000 clones, about 84% being singletons. The specimen sequenced was peripheral blood. These receptors were collected from a human donor with active COVID-19. The donor label of this sample is uncertain. Both conserved end residues are part of each CDR3. A D gene is named only where the DNA matches it firmly. Clone size is given for some rows only: seen once, a few or many times, or a class if the clone is expanded.

V	J	D	size	CDR3	DNA
TRBV9	TRBJ2-1	TRBD2	-	CASSPGTSGWNEQFF	TGTGCCAGCAGCCCGGGGACTAGCGGGTGGAATGAGCAGTTCTTC
TRBV5-4	TRBJ2-3	TRBD2	-	CASSQPGTTSTDTQYF	TGTGCCAGCAGCCAGCCGGGGACTACTAGCACAGATACGCAGTATTTT
TRBV9	TRBJ1-1	-	-	CASSPRYESTEAFF	TGTGCCAGCAGCCCCCGATATGAGAGTACTGAAGCTTTCTTT
TRBV19	TRBJ2-1	TRBD2	-	CASSLVPGLAGGSSYNEQFF	TGTGCCAGTAGCCTAGTTCCGGGACTAGCGGGAGGAAGCTCCTACAATGAGCAGTTCTTC
TRBV4-1	TRBJ2-7	TRBD1	once	CASRSRGQGVYEQYF	TGCGCCAGCCGCAGCAGGGGACAGGGAGTCTACGAGCAGTACTTC
TRBV11-3	TRBJ1-1	-	once	CASSLGSADEAFF	TGTGCCAGCAGCTTAGGGAGCGCAGACGAAGCTTTCTTT
TRBV7-3	TRBJ2-2	TRBD2	-	CASSLSRLAGDTGELFF	TGTGCCAGCAGCTTAAGTCGGCTAGCGGGGGACACCGGGGAGCTGTTTTTT
TRBV27	TRBJ1-5	TRBD1	-	CASSAGTGNQPQHF	TGTGCCAGCAGCGCCGGGACAGGCAATCAGCCCCAGCATTTT
TRBV14	TRBJ1-3	-	-	CASSPLGPGNTIYF	TGTGCCAGCAGCCCCTTGGGCCCGGGAAACACCATATATTTT
TRBV7-2	TRBJ2-3	-	once	CASSLPQVDTQYF	TGTGCCAGCAGCTTACCTCAGGTGGATACGCAGTATTTT
TRBV7-9	TRBJ2-5	-	-	CASRHWSEAQETQYF	TGTGCCAGCAGACATTGGTCGGAGGCCCAAGAGACCCAGTACTTC
TRBV3-1/TRBV3-2	TRBJ2-1	TRBD1	once	CASSPGTGNNEQFF	TGTGCCAGCAGCCCAGGGACAGGGAACAATGAGCAGTTCTTC
TRBV5-1	TRBJ2-7	TRBD2	-	CASSLGGTSGVGEQYF	TGCGCCAGCAGCTTGGGGGGGACTAGCGGGGTCGGAGAGCAGTACTTC